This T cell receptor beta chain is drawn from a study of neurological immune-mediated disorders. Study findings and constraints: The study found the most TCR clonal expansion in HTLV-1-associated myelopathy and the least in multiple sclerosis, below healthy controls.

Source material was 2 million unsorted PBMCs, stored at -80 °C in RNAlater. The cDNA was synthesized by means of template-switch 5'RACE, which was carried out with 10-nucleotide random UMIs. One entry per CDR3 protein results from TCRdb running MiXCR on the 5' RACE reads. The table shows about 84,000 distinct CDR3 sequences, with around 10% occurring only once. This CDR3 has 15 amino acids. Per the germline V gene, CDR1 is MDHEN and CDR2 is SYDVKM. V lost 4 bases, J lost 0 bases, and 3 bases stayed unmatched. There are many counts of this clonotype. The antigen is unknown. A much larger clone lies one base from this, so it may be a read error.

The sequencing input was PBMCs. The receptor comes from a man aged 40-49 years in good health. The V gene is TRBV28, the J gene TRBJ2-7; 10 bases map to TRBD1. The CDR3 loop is CASSSGQGISYEQYF. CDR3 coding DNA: TGTGCCAGCAGTTCGGGACAGGGGATCTCCTACGAGCAGTACTTC. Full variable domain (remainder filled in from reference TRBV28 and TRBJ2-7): DVKVTQSSRYLVKRTGEKVFLECVQDMDHENMFWYRQDPGLGLRLIYFSYDVKMKEKGDIPEGYSVSREKKERFSLILESASTNQTSMYLCASSSGQGISYEQYFGPGTRLTVT.